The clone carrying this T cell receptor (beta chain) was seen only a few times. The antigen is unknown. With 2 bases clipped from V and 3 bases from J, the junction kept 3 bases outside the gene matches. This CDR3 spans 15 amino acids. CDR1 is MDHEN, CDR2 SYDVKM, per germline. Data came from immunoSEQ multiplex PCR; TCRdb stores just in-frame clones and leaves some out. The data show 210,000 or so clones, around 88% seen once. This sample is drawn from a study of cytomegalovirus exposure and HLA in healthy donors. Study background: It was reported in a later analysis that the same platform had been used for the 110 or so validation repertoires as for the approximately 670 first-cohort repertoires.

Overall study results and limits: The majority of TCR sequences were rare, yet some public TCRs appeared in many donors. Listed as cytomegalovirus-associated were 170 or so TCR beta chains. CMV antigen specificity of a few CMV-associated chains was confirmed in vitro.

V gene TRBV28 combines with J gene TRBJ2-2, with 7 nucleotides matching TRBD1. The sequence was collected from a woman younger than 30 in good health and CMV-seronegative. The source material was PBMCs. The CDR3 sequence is CASSLRGLHTGELFF. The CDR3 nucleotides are TGTGCCAGCAGTTTAAGGGGGCTGCACACCGGGGAGCTGTTTTTT. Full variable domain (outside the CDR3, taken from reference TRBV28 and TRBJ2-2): DVKVTQSSRYLVKRTGEKVFLECVQDMDHENMFWYRQDPGLGLRLIYFSYDVKMKEKGDIPEGYSVSREKKERFSLILESASTNQTSMYLCASSLRGLHTGELFFGEGSRLTVL.